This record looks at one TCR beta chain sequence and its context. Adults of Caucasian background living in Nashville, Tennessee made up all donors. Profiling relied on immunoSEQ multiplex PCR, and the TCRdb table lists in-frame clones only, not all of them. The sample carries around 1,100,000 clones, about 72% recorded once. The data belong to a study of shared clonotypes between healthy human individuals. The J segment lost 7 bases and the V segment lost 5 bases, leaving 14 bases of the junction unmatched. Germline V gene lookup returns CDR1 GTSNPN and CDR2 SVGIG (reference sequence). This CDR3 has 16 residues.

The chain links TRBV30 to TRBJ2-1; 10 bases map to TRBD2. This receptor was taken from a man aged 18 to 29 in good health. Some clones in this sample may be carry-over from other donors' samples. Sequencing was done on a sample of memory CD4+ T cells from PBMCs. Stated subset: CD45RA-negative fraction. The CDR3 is CAWWLKKREGLNEQFF. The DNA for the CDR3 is TGTGCCTGGTGGCTGAAAAAGCGGGAGGGCCTTAATGAGCAGTTCTTC.